These T cell receptor beta chains were read from a single sample in a study of blood T cells in healthy people across ages. TCRdb reanalysed the 5' RACE reads using MiXCR and keeps one entry per CDR3 protein. The sample has 1.5 million to 2 million distinct CDR3 sequences; approximately 28% are singletons. The sequenced material came from blood. The receptors come from a woman aged 25 to 45 in good health. The CDR3 runs from the conserved cysteine through the conserved F or W. D genes are given only for firm matches. Size tells how often a clone was seen (once, few, many) or the class of an expanded clone, and some rows leave it out.

size: NA
V: TRBV7-6
D: NA
J: TRBJ2-7
CDR3: CASSLSGASSYNEQYF
DNA: TGTGCCAGCAGCTTATCAGGGGCCAGCTCCTACAATGAGCAGTACTTC

size: many
V: TRBV5-5
D: NA
J: TRBJ1-1
CDR3: CASSTGGFNTEAFF
DNA: TGTGCCAGCAGCACGGGAGGGTTTAACACTGAAGCTTTCTTT

size: few
V: TRBV5-1
D: TRBD2
J: TRBJ2-7
CDR3: CASGQGAGGLAGTSYEQYF
DNA: TGCGCCAGCGGACAAGGGGCAGGAGGACTAGCGGGGACCTCCTACGAGCAGTACTTC

size: many
V: TRBV2
D: NA
J: TRBJ2-3
CDR3: CASIRNSGMGDTQYF
DNA: TGTGCCAGCATCCGAAATTCGGGGATGGGAGATACGCAGTATTTT

size: many
V: TRBV9
D: TRBD2
J: TRBJ2-4
CDR3: CASSVGLAGTINIQYF
DNA: TGTGCCAGCAGCGTAGGGTTGGCCGGGACTATAAACATTCAGTACTTC

size: NA
V: TRBV6-2/TRBV6-3
D: NA
J: TRBJ1-2
CDR3: CASRRDKPNYGYTF
DNA: TGTGCCAGCCGACGGGACAAACCTAACTATGGCTACACCTTC

size: NA
V: TRBV5-1
D: NA
J: TRBJ1-4
CDR3: CASSPQGRERNEKLFF
DNA: TGCGCCAGCAGCCCCCAAGGCAGGGAGCGAAATGAAAAACTGTTTTTT

size: NA
V: TRBV29-1
D: NA
J: TRBJ2-7
CDR3: CSVEVKSSYEQYF
DNA: TGCAGCGTTGAGGTTAAAAGCTCCTACGAGCAGTACTTC

size: few
V: TRBV30
D: NA
J: TRBJ1-2
CDR3: CAWNVLGQNYGYTF
DNA: TGTGCCTGGAATGTTCTCGGGCAAAACTATGGCTACACCTTC

size: NA
V: TRBV29-1
D: NA
J: TRBJ2-3
CDR3: CSGIGSTDTQYF
DNA: TGCAGCGGTATAGGAAGCACAGATACGCAGTATTTT

size: NA
V: TRBV12-3/TRBV12-4
D: NA
J: TRBJ1-2
CDR3: CASSWGAGYKGESYTF
DNA: TGTGCCAGCAGTTGGGGGGCGGGTTATAAAGGTGAAAGCTACACCTTC

size: many
V: TRBV28
D: NA
J: TRBJ1-1
CDR3: CASSTDRLSAEAFF
DNA: TGTGCCAGCAGTACCGACAGGTTGAGCGCTGAAGCTTTCTTT

size: NA
V: TRBV7-8
D: NA
J: TRBJ1-2
CDR3: CASSLAERRDGYTF
DNA: TGTGCCAGCAGCTTGGCAGAAAGGAGAGATGGCTACACCTTC

size: few
V: TRBV12-3/TRBV12-4
D: TRBD1
J: TRBJ1-1
CDR3: CASRKTGQAFF
DNA: TGTGCCAGCAGAAAGACAGGGCAAGCTTTCTTT

size: NA
V: TRBV7-2
D: NA
J: TRBJ2-1
CDR3: CASSLDEGGEQFF
DNA: TGTGCCAGCAGCTTAGATGAAGGAGGTGAGCAGTTCTTC

size: NA
V: TRBV5-5
D: NA
J: TRBJ2-6
CDR3: CASSLELAGLSSGANVLTF
DNA: TGTGCCAGCAGCTTGGAACTGGCAGGGCTGAGCTCTGGGGCCAACGTCCTGACTTTC

size: NA
V: TRBV3-1
D: NA
J: TRBJ2-3
CDR3: CASSQGGVGTDTQYF
DNA: TGTGCCAGCAGCCAAGGGGGGGTGGGCACAGATACGCAGTATTTT

size: many
V: TRBV5-1
D: NA
J: TRBJ2-7
CDR3: CASSLYPTGDENYEQYF
DNA: TGCGCCAGCAGCTTGTACCCCACAGGCGACGAGAACTACGAGCAGTACTTC

size: NA
V: TRBV12-3/TRBV12-4
D: NA
J: TRBJ2-5
CDR3: CASSPGGGTETQYF
DNA: TGTGCCAGCAGCCCCGGAGGGGGAACAGAGACCCAGTACTTT

size: NA
V: TRBV29-1
D: NA
J: TRBJ1-1
CDR3: CSVRGRSSTEAFF
DNA: TGCAGCGTTAGAGGACGGTCGAGCACTGAAGCTTTCTTT

size: few
V: TRBV6-6
D: TRBD1
J: TRBJ2-1
CDR3: CASSTLIGTGGNEQFF
DNA: TGTGCCAGCAGTACCCTTATTGGGACAGGGGGTAATGAGCAGTTCTTC

size: once
V: TRBV5-1
D: NA
J: TRBJ2-7
CDR3: CASSLESTTYEQYF
DNA: TGCGCCAGCAGCTTGGAGTCTACCACCTACGAGCAGTACTTC

size: many
V: TRBV5-1
D: NA
J: TRBJ2-5
CDR3: CASSSRAAQYF
DNA: TGCGCCAGCAGTAGCAGAGCGGCCCAGTACTTC

size: NA
V: TRBV7-2
D: TRBD1
J: TRBJ1-5
CDR3: CASSPNTGGGQPQHF
DNA: TGTGCCAGCAGCCCAAATACAGGGGGCGGGCAGCCCCAGCATTTT

size: many
V: TRBV24-1
D: NA
J: TRBJ2-1
CDR3: CATSDLWANNEQFF
DNA: TGTGCCACCAGTGATTTGTGGGCAAACAATGAGCAGTTCTTC

size: many
V: TRBV20-1
D: TRBD2
J: TRBJ2-3
CDR3: CSAHPGLAGDTQYF
DNA: TGCAGTGCTCACCCCGGACTAGCGGGGGATACGCAGTATTTT

size: many
V: TRBV7-2
D: TRBD1
J: TRBJ2-1
CDR3: CASSRRGQELGYNEQFF
DNA: TGTGCCAGCAGCCGGCGGGGACAGGAATTGGGGTACAATGAGCAGTTCTTC